The next 2 T cell receptor beta chains were all read from a single sample in a study of OX40 agonist ivuxolimab in advanced cancers. Profiling relied on immunoSEQ multiplex PCR, and the TCRdb table lists in-frame clones only, not all of them. The table has 25,000 to 35,000 clones, over 60% seen once; the top ten hold roughly 25%. Sequencing used CD4+ or CD8+ T cells sorted from blood, obtained in a trial of the OX40 agonist ivuxolimab. These TCRs come from an adult with an advanced solid tumor such as melanoma, head and neck, liver or kidney cancer.

This chain connects TRBV4-2 to TRBJ2-7; 11 bases are shared with TRBD2. J gave up 0 bases and V 4 bases, and 2 bases lay outside the gene matches. Germline V gene sequence: CDR1 LGHNA, CDR2 YNFKEQ. The CDR3 runs 15 residues. The CDR3 region is CASSRTSGSSYEQYF. CDR3 nucleotides: TGTGCCAGCAGCCGGACTAGCGGGTCCTCCTACGAGCAGTACTTC.

This chain connects TRBV5-6 to TRBJ1-6; 7 bases match TRBD1. The germline V gene has CDR1 SGHDT and CDR2 YYEEEE. Unmatched junction bases numbered 4, after V lost 1 base and J lost 6 bases. There are 15 residues in the CDR3. The CDR3 nucleotides read TGTGCCAGCAGCTTGCGACAGGGTGTTAATTCACCCCTCCACTTT. Its translation: CASSLRQGVNSPLHF.